This is a list of T cell receptor beta chains from one sample in a study of T cells in tumors after PD-1 blockade. Measured with immunoSEQ multiplex PCR; TCRdb has only the in-frame clones, and not every one. The table records about 48,000 clones, 81% of them present only once. The sample consisted of PBMCs, taken before anti-PD-1 treatment. The origin of the receptors is a human donor with basal cell carcinoma. CDR3s include the opening cysteine and the closing phenylalanine or tryptophan. Each record gives: CDR3 protein, CDR3 DNA, V gene, clone size, D gene, J gene. A D gene is named only where the DNA matches it firmly. Expanded clones are given a class, and other clones once, few, many or no size at all.

CDR3aa: CASSLGQSYGYTF; CDR3nt: TGTGCCAGCAGTTTAGGGCAGAGCTATGGCTACACCTTC; v_gene: TRBV27; abundance: NA; d_gene: NA; j_gene: TRBJ1-2
CDR3aa: CASSLVLAYNEQFF; CDR3nt: TGTGCCAGCAGCTTAGTGCTAGCCTACAATGAGCAGTTCTTC; v_gene: TRBV7-9; abundance: NA; d_gene: NA; j_gene: TRBJ2-1
CDR3aa: CASSARGTSGNTIYF; CDR3nt: TGCGCCAGCAGCGCGAGGGGAACCTCTGGAAACACCATATATTTT; v_gene: TRBV4-1; abundance: NA; d_gene: NA; j_gene: TRBJ1-3
CDR3aa: CASSLGQGAPTEAFF; CDR3nt: TGTGCCAGCAGCTTGGGACAGGGGGCGCCCACTGAAGCTTTCTTT; v_gene: TRBV7-6; abundance: NA; d_gene: TRBD1; j_gene: TRBJ1-1
CDR3aa: CASGRWLGNQPQHF; CDR3nt: TGTGCCAGCGGGCGCTGGTTGGGCAATCAGCCCCAGCATTTT; v_gene: TRBV5-8; abundance: NA; d_gene: NA; j_gene: TRBJ1-5
CDR3aa: CASSEQGHIQYF; CDR3nt: TGTGCCAGCAGTGAACAGGGGCACATTCAGTACTTC; v_gene: TRBV12-3/TRBV12-4; abundance: few; d_gene: TRBD1; j_gene: TRBJ2-4
CDR3aa: CASSQALAGLGNTIYF; CDR3nt: TGTGCCAGCAGCCAAGCTTTAGCAGGGCTTGGAAACACCATATATTTT; v_gene: TRBV3-1/TRBV3-2; abundance: NA; d_gene: NA; j_gene: TRBJ1-3
CDR3aa: CASSLDEGNTIYF; CDR3nt: TGTGCCAGCAGCTTGGATGAAGGAAACACCATATATTTT; v_gene: TRBV5-4; abundance: NA; d_gene: NA; j_gene: TRBJ1-3
CDR3aa: CASSLLTSGLYNEQFF; CDR3nt: TGCGCCAGCAGCCTACTGACTAGCGGGCTCTACAATGAGCAGTTCTTC; v_gene: TRBV5-1; abundance: NA; d_gene: TRBD2; j_gene: TRBJ2-1
CDR3aa: CASSAPQGAYNSPLHF; CDR3nt: TGCGCCAGCAGCGCCCCGCAGGGCGCCTATAATTCACCCCTCCACTTT; v_gene: TRBV5-1; abundance: NA; d_gene: NA; j_gene: TRBJ1-6
CDR3aa: CASSTGHEQYF; CDR3nt: TGTGCCAGTAGTACAGGGCACGAGCAGTACTTC; v_gene: TRBV19; abundance: few; d_gene: NA; j_gene: TRBJ2-7
CDR3aa: CASETGNNQPQHF; CDR3nt: TGTGCCAGCGAGACAGGGAACAATCAGCCCCAGCATTTT; v_gene: TRBV2; abundance: few; d_gene: TRBD1; j_gene: TRBJ1-5
CDR3aa: CASRPGLAGGRQFF; CDR3nt: TGCGCCAGCAGGCCGGGACTAGCGGGGGGCCGGCAGTTCTTC; v_gene: TRBV10-2; abundance: once; d_gene: TRBD2; j_gene: TRBJ2-1
CDR3aa: CASSPRTSGGGSNEQFF; CDR3nt: TGTGCCAGCAGCCCCCGGACTAGCGGGGGGGGATCAAATGAGCAGTTCTTC; v_gene: TRBV3-1/TRBV3-2; abundance: NA; d_gene: TRBD2; j_gene: TRBJ2-1
CDR3aa: CASSIGQNTGELFF; CDR3nt: TGCGCCAGCAGCATCGGACAGAACACCGGGGAGCTGTTTTTT; v_gene: TRBV5-1; abundance: NA; d_gene: NA; j_gene: TRBJ2-2
CDR3aa: CASSVVGANYGYTF; CDR3nt: TGTGCCAGCAGCGTAGTCGGAGCTAACTATGGCTACACCTTC; v_gene: TRBV9; abundance: NA; d_gene: NA; j_gene: TRBJ1-2
CDR3aa: CASSFGLDPIQETQYF; CDR3nt: TGTGCCAGCAGCTTTGGACTAGACCCCATCCAAGAGACCCAGTACTTC; v_gene: TRBV5-4; abundance: NA; d_gene: TRBD2; j_gene: TRBJ2-5
CDR3aa: CASSQELKTGAGGAKNIQYF; CDR3nt: TGTGCCAGCAGCCAAGAATTAAAGACAGGGGCCGGGGGAGCCAAAAACATTCAGTACTTC; v_gene: TRBV4-2; abundance: NA; d_gene: TRBD1; j_gene: TRBJ2-4